These 32 T cell receptor beta chains originate from one sample sequenced in a study of blood T cells in healthy people across ages. A second about 6 to 11 cycle PCR used barcoded and J-beta primers. TCRdb reanalysed the 5' RACE reads using MiXCR and keeps one entry per CDR3 protein. The table shows over a million distinct CDR3 sequences, with under 30% occurring only once. This sample was shared with a second study, whose subject was T cells of mothers and their children.

Sequenced material: blood. Receptor source: a girl aged 2 to 10 in good health.

This clonotype was counted at least ten times. V is TRBV10-3 and J is TRBJ2-5; a possible D gene is TRBD2 (5 bases). Trimming removed 5 bases at V and 1 base at J, with 14 bases between. The CDR3 is 15 residues long. Per the germline V gene, CDR1 is ENHRY and CDR2 is SYGVKD. The CDR3 DNA reads as TGTGCCATCAGTCGAAGTGGGGAGCTCCAAGAGACCCAGTACTTC. This sequence encodes CAISRSGELQETQYF.

This clonotype was seen a single time. J is TRBJ1-3 and V is TRBV7-2, with 11 bases identical to TRBD1. This CDR3 contains 18 residues. V trimming: 1 base; J trimming: 3 bases; junction bases outside the gene matches: 8. The germline CDR1 and CDR2 sequences are SGHTA and FQGNSA. CDR3 coding DNA: TGTGCCAGCAGCTTAGTTCTTGGACAGGGGGCGCGTGGAAACACCATATATTTT. This encodes CASSLVLGQGARGNTIYF.

The V and J genes are TRBV28 and TRBJ1-1; no clear D gene. V lost 6 bases, J lost 7 bases, and 21 bases lay in between. In germline, CDR1 is MDHEN, CDR2 SYDVKM. This CDR3 is 15 amino acids long. CDR3 DNA: TGTGCCAGCAGGCGCGGGTTCGGCCCGCTGAATGAAGCTTTCTTT. Translated, it gives CASRRGFGPLNEAFF.

The V gene is TRBV7-6, the J gene TRBJ2-1, with D unclear. Germline V CDR1 and CDR2: SGHVS, FNYEAQ. The CDR3 runs to 15 residues. Trimming stripped 3 bases from V and 8 bases from J, with 17 bases between. The CDR3 DNA follows: TGTGCCAGCAGCTTGGTCCACGCCTGGATGGATGAGCAGTTCTTC. Its translation is CASSLVHAWMDEQFF.

This clonotype has more than one count but fewer than ten. The CDR3 DNA reads as TGCGCCAGCAGCTTGGTAGGGACAGATTCCTACGAGCAGTACTTC. Protein sequence: CASSLVGTDSYEQYF. V usage is TRBV5-1 and J usage is TRBJ2-5, with 7 bases lining up with TRBD1. The J call may not be correct, given that the DNA end is closer to TRBJ2-7. Germline V gene sequence: CDR1 SGHRS, CDR2 YFSETQ. This CDR3 has 15 residues.

This clonotype was seen only a few times. The rearrangement uses TRBV11-2 and TRBJ2-7, with D possibly being TRBD2 (6 bases). Trimming removed 2 bases from V and 2 bases from J, with 16 bases in between. The CDR3 sequence is 16 residues long. Germline V gives CDR1 SGHAT, CDR2 FQNNGV. CDR3: CASSLFMAGFTYEQYF. Written as DNA, the CDR3 is TGTGCCAGCAGCTTATTCATGGCGGGGTTCACCTACGAGCAGTACTTC.

The chain employs TRBV29-1 and TRBJ2-3; 7 bases are shared with TRBD2. Germline V CDR1 and CDR2: SQVTM, ANQGSEA. The V and J ends lost 7 bases and 8 bases, in that order; junction bases with no gene match: 3. CDR3 length: 10 amino acids. In DNA form, the CDR3 reads TGCAGCGGGTCTAGCGGTACGCAGTATTTT. Amino acids: CSGSSGTQYF.

This clonotype was seen only a few times. CDR3 DNA: TGCAGTGCCTCTACGCCGGGACTAGGATCGACCGAGCAGTACTTC. It is translated as CSASTPGLGSTEQYF. V gene TRBV20-1 combines with J gene TRBJ2-5, with TRBD2 matching 8 bases. The J call could be wrong; TRBJ2-7 is a better fit for the DNA end. The V gene's germline CDR1 is DFQATT and CDR2 SNEGSKA (reference sequence). The CDR3 contains 15 residues.

This clonotype was counted between two and nine times. DNA of the CDR3: TGTGCCAGCAGCATCAACTGGGGGGGGAGTGAGCAGTTCTTC. As protein: CASSINWGGSEQFF. The chain uses TRBV7-2 and TRBJ2-1; 7 bases match TRBD2. CDR3 size: 14 residues. Germline V CDR1 and CDR2: SGHTA, FQGNSA. V was pared by 5 bases and J by 9 bases, with 10 bases of the junction left unmatched.

The gene calls are TRBV7-9 and TRBJ2-1; D is unclear. The CDR3 is 12 amino acids. The germline V gene encodes CDR1 SEHNR and CDR2 FQNEAQ (reference sequence). V lost 7 bases, J lost 13 bases, and 17 bases lay in between. The CDR3 region is CASNGILEQQFF. In nucleotides, the CDR3 is TGTGCCAGCAACGGAATCCTAGAGCAACAGTTCTTC.

The chain's CDR3 is CSARSGEEQFF. CDR3 nucleotide sequence: TGCAGTGCTCGATCTGGGGAGGAGCAGTTCTTC. The J gene is TRBJ2-1, the V gene TRBV20-1, with a possible D match to TRBD2 (5 bases). The V end was cut by 5 bases, the J end by 10 bases, with 12 bases between. CDR3 length: 11 amino acids. CDR1 and CDR2 (germline): DFQATT, SNEGSKA (reference sequence).

This clonotype was counted between two and nine times. V gene TRBV20-1 combines with J gene TRBJ2-1; 8 nucleotides match TRBD2. Unmatched junction bases numbered 7, after V lost 0 bases and J lost 0 bases. Germline assignment: CDR1 DFQATT and CDR2 SNEGSKA (reference sequence). This CDR3 comprises 17 residues. The CDR3 region has the DNA TGCAGTGCTAGAGATGGGGTAAGCGGGAGCTCCTACAATGAGCAGTTCTTC. This encodes CSARDGVSGSSYNEQFF.

The J gene is TRBJ1-1, the V gene TRBV2, with a weak D call TRBD1 (6 bases). CDR1 SNHLY and CDR2 FYNNEI come from the germline V gene. Trimming took off 6 bases at V and 3 bases at J, with 14 bases between the two ends. The CDR3 length is 14 residues. CDR3 amino acids: CASRGRRGDTEAFF. In DNA, the CDR3 is TGTGCCAGCAGGGGGAGGAGGGGGGACACTGAAGCTTTCTTT.

V usage is TRBV19 and J usage is TRBJ2-1; possibly TRBD1 or TRBD2 for D (5 bases each). With 7 bases removed from V and 2 bases from J, the gap between germline ends came to 9 bases. The CDR3 spans 13 residues. Germline values: CDR1 LNHDA, CDR2 SQIVND (reference sequence). As DNA, the CDR3 is TGTGCCAGTACCGGGACGGCCTACAATGAGCAGTTCTTC. This sequence encodes CASTGTAYNEQFF.

This clonotype was detected a few times. This chain connects TRBV20-1 to TRBJ2-2; TRBD1 is a possible D gene (6 bases). In germline, CDR1 is DFQATT, CDR2 SNEGSKA (reference sequence). This CDR3 spans 14 amino acids. V gave up 5 bases and J gave up 6 bases, with 16 bases separating them. CDR3 in amino acids: CSAEYRVNAGELFF. The CDR3 DNA reads as TGCAGTGCTGAATACAGGGTCAACGCCGGGGAGCTGTTTTTT.

The rearrangement uses TRBV6-5 and TRBJ1-5; D not resolved. Germline lookup yields CDR1 MNHEY and CDR2 SVGAGI. CDR3 length equals 15 residues. Trimming stripped 2 bases from V and 4 bases from J, with 12 bases between. Here the CDR3 reads CASSYGTADNQPQHF. CDR3 sequence (DNA): TGTGCCAGCAGTTACGGTACAGCCGATAATCAGCCCCAGCATTTT.

Only a few counts were recorded for this clonotype. The CDR3 bases are TGCAGCGTTGACCGGGGGAGCACTGAAGCTTTCTTT. Protein: CSVDRGSTEAFF. The rearrangement links TRBV29-1 to TRBJ1-1, with D tentatively TRBD1 (5 bases). Trimming removed 3 bases from V and 4 bases from J, with 9 bases in between. CDR3 length: 12 residues. CDR1 SQVTM and CDR2 ANQGSEA come from the germline V gene.

The chain has TRBV7-2 and TRBJ1-1; D is ambiguous. The CDR3 covers 15 residues. V lost 1 base and J lost 7, with 16 bases in between. Looked up from germline, CDR1 is SGHTA and CDR2 is FQGNSA. CDR3 region: CASSLERVPGLEAFF. In DNA, the CDR3 is TGTGCCAGCAGCTTAGAAAGGGTCCCTGGGCTTGAAGCTTTCTTT.

This chain uses TRBV12-3 or TRBV12-4 with TRBJ1-2; possible D gene TRBD1, 6 bases. The CDR3 extends over 13 amino acids. The germline V and J ends were trimmed by 5 bases and 7 bases, with 14 bases remaining between them. The CDR3 DNA reads as TGTGCCAGCAGTATTACAGGGCCGGTTGGCTACACCTTC. This gives the protein CASSITGPVGYTF.

This clonotype was counted only a few times. The genes are TRBV29-1 and TRBJ2-5; tentative D call: TRBD2 (6 bases). The DNA end favors TRBJ2-1, so the J call may be wrong. Germline CDR1 is SQVTM and CDR2 is ANQGSEA. The CDR3 length is 10 residues. This chain's CDR3 is CSVGLAEQFF. The CDR3 bases are TGCAGCGTCGGGCTAGCGGAGCAGTTCTTC.

The chain recombines TRBV6-1 with TRBJ2-1, with TRBD2 identical over 7 bases. The end of the DNA aligns better with TRBJ2-7, so the J call may be wrong. The germline V gene encodes CDR1 MNHNS and CDR2 SASEGT. The CDR3 has 16 residues. The CDR3 region has the DNA TGTGCCAGCAGCGGGGGTAACCGGGACTACTTCTACGAGCAGTACTTC. Protein product: CASSGGNRDYFYEQYF.

The chain joins TRBV14 to TRBJ2-7, with 9 bases lining up with TRBD1. With V trimmed by 6 bases and J by 5 bases, 11 bases remained unmatched. The germline V gene has CDR1 SGHDN and CDR2 FVKESK. The CDR3 is 15 residues long. Here the CDR3 DNA reads TGTGCCAGCAGTCTACAGGGGGCAGGTATCCACGAGCAGTACTTC. It yields the protein CASSLQGAGIHEQYF.

The sample holds a few counts of this clonotype. The V and J genes are TRBV5-1 and TRBJ2-7; D gene ambiguous. Trimming shortened V by 4 bases and J by 4 bases, and 12 bases separated the two germline ends. Germline CDR1 SGHRS, CDR2 YFSETQ. The CDR3 sequence is 13 residues long. The CDR3, as DNA: TGCGCCAGCAGCCTTAACCTTAATTACGAGCAGTACTTC. Translating gives CASSLNLNYEQYF.

The CDR3 spells CSGSGVENIQYF. CDR3 nucleotide sequence: TGCAGCGGATCAGGGGTTGAAAACATTCAGTACTTC. The rearrangement joins TRBV29-1 to TRBJ2-4, with D possibly TRBD1 on 6 matching bases. The V end was cut by 7 bases, the J end by 5 bases, with 12 bases between. This CDR3 has 12 residues. Germline-derived CDR1 and CDR2 are SQVTM and ANQGSEA.

This sequence joins TRBV10-3 and TRBJ2-7; no definite D call. This CDR3 contains 13 residues. Germline CDR1 is ENHRY and CDR2 is SYGVKD. The V end was cut by 3 bases, the J end by 3 bases, with 9 bases between. The CDR3 is CAISELNIYEQYF. In DNA form, the CDR3 reads TGTGCCATCAGTGAACTGAATATCTACGAGCAGTACTTC.

V and J are TRBV12-3 or TRBV12-4 and TRBJ2-7, with D maybe TRBD1 (5 bases). This CDR3 has 14 amino acids. With 2 bases removed from V and 5 bases from J, the gap between germline ends came to 13 bases. The CDR3 region is CASSLRGYIHEQYF. The CDR3 DNA sequence: TGTGCCAGCAGTTTAAGGGGATACATCCACGAGCAGTACTTC.

This chain links TRBV27 with TRBJ2-7; 10 nucleotides align to TRBD1. Per the germline V gene, CDR1 is MNHEY and CDR2 is SMNVEV (reference sequence). CDR3 length equals 17 residues. The V gene end was trimmed by 2 bases and the J gene end by 2 bases; junction bases not matched to a gene: 9. The CDR3 reads CASSLNPGQGRPYEQYF. CDR3 in DNA: TGTGCCAGCAGTTTAAACCCGGGACAGGGGCGCCCCTACGAGCAGTACTTC.

This clonotype was detected a few times. The gene calls are TRBV29-1 and TRBJ2-3; D perhaps matches TRBD1 (6 bases). V was clipped by 6 bases and J by 0 bases, with 10 bases between them. The germline CDR1 and CDR2 sequences are SQVTM and ANQGSEA. The CDR3 has 13 amino acids. CDR3 residues: CSVTDRSTDTQYF. DNA of the CDR3: TGCAGCGTAACGGACAGAAGCACAGATACGCAGTATTTT.

This clonotype was picked up a small number of times. The CDR3 region is CASWDRTYNEQFF. CDR3 in DNA: TGCGCCAGCTGGGACAGAACCTACAATGAGCAGTTCTTC. The V call is TRBV5-1, the J call TRBJ2-7, with 7 bases lining up with TRBD1. Judging by the DNA end, TRBJ2-1 fits better; the J call may be wrong. The CDR3 length is 13 residues. Germline V gene sequence: CDR1 SGHRS, CDR2 YFSETQ.

This clonotype was observed a handful of times. Written as DNA, the CDR3 is TGTGCCAGCAGTTACAATCTCGGACAGGGGGCAAATGAGCAGTTCTTC. Translating it yields CASSYNLGQGANEQFF. V is TRBV6-5 and J is TRBJ2-1, with 11 bases that match TRBD1. Germline assignment: CDR1 MNHEY and CDR2 SVGAGI. This CDR3 has 16 amino acids. The ends lost 2 bases at V and 7 bases at J; junction bases unmatched: 7.

This clonotype occurred a few times. The V call is TRBV28, the J call TRBJ2-2, with a possible D match to TRBD1 (6 bases). Trimming took off 6 bases at V and 4 bases at J, with 15 bases between the two ends. The CDR3 covers 15 residues. Germline CDR1 is MDHEN and CDR2 is SYDVKM. The CDR3 region has the DNA TGTGCCAGCAGCCGGGACAAGTTGGGCACCGGGGAGCTGTTTTTT. Its protein is CASSRDKLGTGELFF. Filled out from reference TRBV28 and TRBJ2-2, the complete variable domain reads DVKVTQSSRYLVKRTGEKVFLECVQDMDHENMFWYRQDPGLGLRLIYFSYDVKMKEKGDIPEGYSVSREKKERFSLILESASTNQTSMYLCASSRDKLGTGELFFGEGSRLTVL.

Concerning this clonotype: A clone one base away is much larger, so this may be a read error. The chain is built from TRBV6-2 or TRBV6-3 and TRBJ2-5; possible D gene TRBD2, 5 bases. CDR1 and CDR2 from the germline V gene are MNHEY and SVGEGT. The CDR3 runs to 12 residues. V was cut by 1 base and J by 5 bases, with 5 bases left in between. This CDR3 is CASSYCGETQYF. CDR3 nucleotide sequence: TGTGCCAGCAGTTACTGCGGGGAGACCCAGTACTTC.